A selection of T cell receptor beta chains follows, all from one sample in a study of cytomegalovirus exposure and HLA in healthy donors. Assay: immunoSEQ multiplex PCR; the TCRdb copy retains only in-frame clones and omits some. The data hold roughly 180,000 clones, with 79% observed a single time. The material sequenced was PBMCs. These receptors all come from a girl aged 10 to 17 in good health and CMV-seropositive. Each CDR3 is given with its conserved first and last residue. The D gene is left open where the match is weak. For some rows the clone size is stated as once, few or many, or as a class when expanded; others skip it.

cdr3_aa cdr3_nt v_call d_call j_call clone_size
CASTEDRINQPQHF TGTGCCAGTACGGAGGACAGGATTAATCAGCCCCAGCATTTT TRBV6-1 TRBD1 TRBJ1-5 NA
CASSEAGWTGTDTIYF TGTGCCAGCAGTGAAGCGGGGTGGACAGGGACGGACACCATATATTTT TRBV6-1 TRBD1 TRBJ1-3 NA
CASSLRTGITGANVLTF TGTGCCAGCAGTTTACGGACAGGGATCACTGGGGCCAACGTCCTGACTTTC TRBV27 TRBD1 TRBJ2-6 once
CASSEYISYEQYF TGTGCCAGCAGTGAATATATCTCCTACGAGCAGTACTTC TRBV25-1 NA TRBJ2-7 NA
CASSLRLETQYF TGTGCCAGCAGCTTACGACTGGAGACCCAGTACTTC TRBV11-2 NA TRBJ2-5 NA
CASSETLPGGAEEQYF TGTGCCAGCAGTGAAACTCTCCCCGGGGGGGCAGAAGAGCAGTACTTC TRBV2 TRBD2 TRBJ2-7 NA
CAIDSGHSYGYTF TGTGCCATCGACTCGGGACACTCCTATGGCTACACCTTC TRBV10-3 NA TRBJ1-2 NA
CASTHAYEQYF TGTGCCAGCACCCATGCCTACGAGCAGTACTTC TRBV5-5 NA TRBJ2-7 NA
CASSSTGNEQFF TGTGCCAGCAGCTCGACAGGGAATGAGCAGTTCTTC TRBV11-3 TRBD1 TRBJ2-1 NA
CASSLGEGWFLTGELFF TGTGCCAGCAGCTTAGGGGAGGGGTGGTTTTTAACCGGGGAGCTGTTTTTT TRBV7-2 TRBD2 TRBJ2-2 NA
CASSPSGGVNNEQFF TGTGCCAGCAGCCCCAGCGGGGGTGTTAACAATGAGCAGTTCTTC TRBV7-6 TRBD2 TRBJ2-1 few
CASSTREQETQYF TGTGCCAGCAGCACCCGGGAACAAGAGACCCAGTACTTC TRBV11-2 NA TRBJ2-5 NA
CASSLALRTGSYEQYF TGTGCCAGCAGCTTAGCCCTCCGGACAGGATCCTACGAGCAGTACTTC TRBV7-8 TRBD1 TRBJ2-7 NA
CASSPGNTEAFF TGTGCCAGCAGCCCAGGGAACACTGAAGCTTTCTTT TRBV5-4 NA TRBJ1-1 NA
CASSFVYGELFF TGTGCCAGCAGTTTTGTTTACGGGGAGCTGTTTTTT TRBV27 NA TRBJ2-2 NA
CAWLPGLAAQETQYF TGTGCCTGGCTACCGGGACTAGCGGCCCAAGAGACCCAGTACTTC TRBV30 TRBD2 TRBJ2-5 few
CASSSLGQGAWGYGYTF TGTGCCAGCAGCAGCCTGGGACAGGGGGCATGGGGCTATGGCTACACCTTC TRBV5-4 TRBD1 TRBJ1-2 NA
CASSIPGNEKLFF TGTGCCAGTAGTATACCGGGTAATGAAAAACTGTTTTTT TRBV19 NA TRBJ1-4 NA
CASSLRGDSSYNEQFF TGTGCCAGCAGCTTAAGGGGGGACAGCTCCTACAATGAGCAGTTCTTC TRBV11-2 NA TRBJ2-1 NA
CASSGQGNQPQHF TGTGCCAGCAGCGGACAGGGGAATCAGCCCCAGCATTTT TRBV2 TRBD1 TRBJ1-5 NA
CASSRPGGYEQYF TGTGCCAGCAGTCGACCCGGGGGTTACGAGCAGTACTTC TRBV27 NA TRBJ2-7 NA
CASSSGANYGYTF TGCGCCAGCAGCTCGGGGGCTAACTATGGCTACACCTTC TRBV5-1 NA TRBJ1-2 NA
CASKREETQYF TGTGCCAGCAAAAGAGAAGAGACCCAGTACTTC TRBV2 NA TRBJ2-5 NA
CASSADSYFNQPQHF TGTGCCAGCAGTGCGGACAGTTATTTCAATCAGCCCCAGCATTTT TRBV7-2 NA TRBJ1-5 NA
CASSVPGQGIKQYF TGTGCCAGCAGTGTCCCGGGACAGGGGATCAAGCAGTACTTC TRBV25-1 TRBD1 TRBJ2-7 NA
CASTPLEASNQPQHF TGTGCCAGTACCCCACTTGAGGCGAGCAATCAGCCCCAGCATTTT TRBV19 NA TRBJ1-5 NA
CASSSRLAGGQETQYF TGTGCCAGCAGCTCAAGACTAGCTGGGGGGCAAGAGACCCAGTACTTC TRBV7-2 TRBD2 TRBJ2-5 NA
CSVGDRNNQPQHF TGCAGCGTTGGGGACAGGAACAATCAGCCCCAGCATTTT TRBV29-1 TRBD1 TRBJ1-5 few
CASSAGGQSPQHF TGTGCCAGCAGTGCGGGAGGGCAATCGCCCCAGCATTTT TRBV11-3 NA TRBJ1-5 NA
CASSLGLKRSSTDTQYF TGTGCCAGCAGCTTGGGGTTGAAGCGGAGTAGCACAGATACGCAGTATTTT TRBV5-6 NA TRBJ2-3 NA
CASSEGGSSYNEQFF TGTGCCAGCAGTGAAGGCGGGAGCTCCTACAATGAGCAGTTCTTC TRBV25-1 TRBD2 TRBJ2-1 NA
CASSPRTNYGYTF TGCGCCAGCAGCCCTAGGACTAACTATGGCTACACCTTC TRBV4-1 NA TRBJ1-2 NA
CASRGASTDTQYF TGTGCCAGCCGCGGGGCGAGCACAGATACGCAGTATTTT TRBV28 NA TRBJ2-3 few
CASSLGTISEAFF TGTGCCAGCAGCCTCGGGACTATTTCTGAAGCTTTCTTT TRBV14 NA TRBJ1-1 few
CASSLRGQGYGYTF TGTGCCAGCAGCCTAAGGGGACAGGGCTATGGCTACACCTTC TRBV27 TRBD1 TRBJ1-2 NA
CASSLHGGGPPAYTEQFF TGCGCCAGCAGCCTACACGGGGGGGGGCCCCCGGCATACACTGAGCAGTTCTTC TRBV4-3 TRBD2 TRBJ2-1 NA
CASSLFGTMGDTQYF TGTGCCAGCAGCTTATTCGGGACTATGGGAGATACGCAGTATTTT TRBV11-3 TRBD2 TRBJ2-3 NA
CASSIRDRGENEQFF TGTGCCAGCAGCATCCGGGACAGGGGTGAGAATGAGCAGTTCTTC TRBV7-2 TRBD1 TRBJ2-1 NA
CASGLVTWRGAEGANVLTF TGTGCTAGTGGTTTGGTAACTTGGAGAGGTGCCGAGGGGGCCAACGTCCTGACTTTC TRBV12-5 NA TRBJ2-6 NA
CASSDSGGGNQPQHF TGTGCCAGTAGTGATAGCGGAGGGGGCAATCAGCCCCAGCATTTT TRBV19 NA TRBJ1-5 NA
CASSFPSSSRGGRGETQYF TGTGCCAGCAGTTTTCCCTCCTCAAGCCGGGGCGGGAGGGGCGAGACCCAGTACTTC TRBV9 TRBD2 TRBJ2-5 NA
CASSQSGGTEAFF TGTGCCAGCAGCCAGTCGGGGGGCACTGAAGCTTTCTTT TRBV14 NA TRBJ1-1 NA
CASSFGLAGGKETQYF TGTGCCAGCAGCTTCGGACTAGCGGGGGGGAAAGAGACCCAGTACTTC TRBV7-9 TRBD2 TRBJ2-5 NA
CSVAAGGKETQYF TGCAGCGTTGCGGCAGGGGGCAAGGAGACCCAGTACTTC TRBV29-1 TRBD1 TRBJ2-5 NA
CASSQRQGDLETQYF TGCGCCAGCAGCCAGCGACAGGGGGACCTAGAGACCCAGTACTTC TRBV4-1 TRBD1 TRBJ2-5 NA
CASSQEELELTKNIQYF TGCGCCAGCAGCCAAGAAGAGTTGGAGTTAACCAAAAACATTCAGTACTTC TRBV4-1 NA TRBJ2-4 NA
CSVVTGGGEQFF TGCAGCGTTGTGACAGGGGGCGGTGAGCAGTTCTTC TRBV29-1 TRBD1 TRBJ2-1 few
CASSDRTVIQETQYF TGTGCCAGCAGTGACCGGACAGTAATCCAAGAGACCCAGTACTTC TRBV6-4 NA TRBJ2-5 NA
CASSIGTVQETQYF TGTGCCAGCAGCATTGGGACAGTCCAAGAGACCCAGTACTTC TRBV9 TRBD1 TRBJ2-5 few
CASTDSVTSGNTIYF TGTGCCAGCACCGACTCAGTCACCTCTGGAAACACCATATATTTT TRBV6-1 NA TRBJ1-3 few
CASSLAGLNYGYTF TGTGCCAGCAGCTTAGCGGGACTAAACTATGGCTACACCTTC TRBV11-3 NA TRBJ1-2 NA
CASGLPGDPVEQYF TGTGCCAGCGGGCTCCCAGGGGACCCAGTTGAGCAGTATTTT TRBV5-6 NA TRBJ2-3 NA